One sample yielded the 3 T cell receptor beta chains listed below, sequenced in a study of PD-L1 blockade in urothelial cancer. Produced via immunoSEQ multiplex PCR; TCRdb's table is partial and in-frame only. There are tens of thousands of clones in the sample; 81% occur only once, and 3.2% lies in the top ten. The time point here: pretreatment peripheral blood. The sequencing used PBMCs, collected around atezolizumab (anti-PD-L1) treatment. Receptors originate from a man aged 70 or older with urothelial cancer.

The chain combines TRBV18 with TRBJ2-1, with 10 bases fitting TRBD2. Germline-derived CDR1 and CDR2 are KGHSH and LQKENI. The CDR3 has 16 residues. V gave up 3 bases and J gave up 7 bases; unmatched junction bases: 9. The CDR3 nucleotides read TGTGCCAGCTCACCGGCCAGCGGGAGGGCGGGAAATGAGCAGTTCTTC. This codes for CASSPASGRAGNEQFF. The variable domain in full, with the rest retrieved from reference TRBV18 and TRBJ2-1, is NAGVMQNPRHLVRRRGQEARLRCSPMKGHSHVYWYRQLPEEGLKFMVYLQKENIIDESGMPKERFSAEFPKEGPSILRIQQVVRGDSAAYFCASSPASGRAGNEQFFGPGTRLTVL.

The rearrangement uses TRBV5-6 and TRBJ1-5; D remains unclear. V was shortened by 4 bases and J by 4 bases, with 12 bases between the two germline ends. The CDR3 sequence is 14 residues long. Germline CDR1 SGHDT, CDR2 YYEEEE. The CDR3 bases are TGTGCCAGCAGCCGCGGCGCGGGAAATCAGCCCCAGCATTTT. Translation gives CASSRGAGNQPQHF.

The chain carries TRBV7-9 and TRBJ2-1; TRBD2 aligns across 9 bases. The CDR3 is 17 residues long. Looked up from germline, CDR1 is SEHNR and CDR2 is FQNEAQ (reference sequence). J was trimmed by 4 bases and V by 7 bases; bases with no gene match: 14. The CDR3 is CASNRPRLAGSYNEQFF. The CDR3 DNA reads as TGTGCCAGCAACAGACCCCGTCTAGCGGGATCATACAATGAGCAGTTCTTC.